This is a list of T cell receptor beta chains from one sample in a study of CD8+CD57+ T cells in acquired aplastic anemia. TCRdb reprocessed the reads with MiXCR, giving one entry per CDR3 protein. The sample lists some 160,000 distinct CDR3 sequences; less than 60% were seen once. The sample comprised sorted CD4+, CD8+, or CD8+CD57+ T cells (not recorded which) from PBMCs. Receptors were obtained from a human donor with aplastic anemia. Both conserved end residues are part of each CDR3. Fields, in order: CDR3 DNA, CDR3 protein, J gene, clone size, CDR3 length, D gene, V gene. The D gene is left open where the match is weak. Expanded clones are given a class, and other clones once, few, many or no size at all.

TGTGCCAGCAGTTATGCGACGGATGGCTACACCTTC CASSYATDGYTF TRBJ1-2 many 12 . TRBV28
TGCAGTGCTAGGAGACAGGGGACGGATTACGAGCAGTACTTC CSARRQGTDYEQYF TRBJ2-7 many 14 TRBD1 TRBV20-1
TGCAGCGCACGACAGGGGAGGGATACTGAAGCTTTCTTT CSARQGRDTEAFF TRBJ1-1 . 13 TRBD1 TRBV29-1
TGTGCCAGCAGCTTGGACAGCGTTGGAAACACCGGGGAGCTGTTTTTT CASSLDSVGNTGELFF TRBJ2-2 . 16 . TRBV5-4
TGTGCCAGCAGTGGGACAGGACCCACAGATACGCAGTATTTT CASSGTGPTDTQYF TRBJ2-3 . 14 TRBD1 TRBV2
TGTGCCACCAGTGTAGGGACAGGGCACACCGGGGAGCTGCTTTTT CATSVGTGHTGELLF TRBJ2-2 once 15 TRBD1 TRBV24-1
TGCAGCGTTGTCAGGGATGGGTACTATGGCTACACCTTC CSVVRDGYYGYTF TRBJ1-2 . 13 . TRBV29-1
TGTGCCAGCAGATTTAACACAGGGAACACCGGGGAGCTGTTTTTT CASRFNTGNTGELFF TRBJ2-2 . 15 . TRBV7-8
TGCAGCGTTTCGGGACAGGGGGTCGATGAGCAGTTCTTC CSVSGQGVDEQFF TRBJ2-1 many 13 TRBD1 TRBV29-1
TGTGCCAGCAGACCGGTCCAGGGGGCCGGGGAGCTGTTTTTT CASRPVQGAGELFF TRBJ2-2 . 14 TRBD1 TRBV2
TGTGCCAGCAGCTTACCGGGAATGGGGGGCTGGAACACCATATATTTT CASSLPGMGGWNTIYF TRBJ1-3 many 16 . TRBV7-9
TGCGCCAGCAGCTTGTCGGGACAGGCACAAGAGACCCAGTACTTC CASSLSGQAQETQYF TRBJ2-5 many 15 TRBD1 TRBV5-1
TGCAGCGTTGAAGCTGGGACAGTCGGACTGTTTTTT CSVEAGTVGLFF TRBJ1-4 many 12 TRBD1 TRBV29-1
TGCGCCACCTCAACTGTTAGACAGGGGGCCGGTGGCTACACCTTC CATSTVRQGAGGYTF TRBJ1-2 . 15 TRBD1 TRBV10-2
TGCAGCGTTGGCCTACTAGCGGGGGGCAAAAACACCATATATTTT CSVGLLAGGKNTIYF TRBJ1-3 once 15 . TRBV29-1
TGTGCCAGCAGGAAATCACAGGGGGCGCGGGAGACCCAGTACTTC CASRKSQGARETQYF TRBJ2-5 . 15 TRBD1 TRBV7-6
TGTGCCTGGAGTGTACCAGGGTTTGAAGCTTTCTTT CAWSVPGFEAFF TRBJ1-1 . 12 . TRBV30
TGCAGCGTTGAAGAAGGGCGGACAGTAACTGAAGCTTTCTTT CSVEEGRTVTEAFF TRBJ1-1 . 14 . TRBV29-1
TGTGCCAGTAGTATAGCAGCGAGGGACAGGGACCTAGGAAAACTGTTTTTT CASSIAARDRDLGKLFF TRBJ1-4 many 17 TRBD1 TRBV19
TGTGCCATCAGTCAAGACATTGAAGCTTTCTTT CAISQDIEAFF TRBJ1-1 . 11 . TRBV10-3
TGTGCCAGCAGCCTGGACAGGGGTCGTAATTCACCCCTCCACTTT CASSLDRGRNSPLHF TRBJ1-6 once 15 TRBD1 TRBV7-2
TGCAGTCTGGGGGGCTCGGCCGGGGAGCTGTTTTTT CSLGGSAGELFF TRBJ2-2 . 12 . TRBV29-1
TGTGCCAGTAGTAAGGACAATGAGCAGTTCTTC CASSKDNEQFF TRBJ2-1 . 11 . TRBV2
TGTGCCAGCTCACCGTTACAGACCTACGAGCAGTGCTTC CASSPLQTYEQCF TRBJ2-7 few 13 . TRBV18
TGTGCCTGGAGCAGACTTACTTTGGCCCGGTACTTC CAWSRLTLARYF TRBJ2-5 . 12 . TRBV30
TGCGCCAGCAGTGAGTCGACAGGGATTCAGCCCCAGCATTTT CASSESTGIQPQHF TRBJ1-5 few 14 TRBD1 TRBV10-2
TGTGCCAGCAGCTTAGCATTTCCGGGACAGGGGGCCTACGAGCAGTACTTC CASSLAFPGQGAYEQYF TRBJ2-7 . 17 TRBD1 TRBV7-2
TGCAGCGTTGAGGCGAACACCGGGGAGCTGTTTTTT CSVEANTGELFF TRBJ2-2 . 12 . TRBV29-1
TGCGCCAGCGGCCAAGATGGGGTGAGGGGGGAGTTTTCAGATACGCAGTATTTT CASGQDGVRGEFSDTQYF TRBJ2-3 . 18 . TRBV4-1
TGTGCCAGCAGTGAACCCAGTCCTGGGGCCAACGTCCTGACTTTC CASSEPSPGANVLTF TRBJ2-6 many 15 . TRBV6-1
TGCAGCGTCCGACCGACAGCTATGAACACTGAAGCTTTCTTT CSVRPTAMNTEAFF TRBJ1-1 . 14 . TRBV29-1
TGTGCCAGCAGCTTGACAGCCGTGGGGAACACTGAAGCTTTCTTT CASSLTAVGNTEAFF TRBJ1-1 once 15 . TRBV7-9
TGTGCCAGCAGGGAGGGGGCGTGGACCGGGGAGCTGTTTTTT CASREGAWTGELFF TRBJ2-2 many 14 . TRBV7-6
TGTGCCAGCAGTTCTATCTATGGCTACACCTTC CASSSIYGYTF TRBJ1-2 . 11 . TRBV9
TGTGCCAGCAGCCCACGGCAGGGGAATCAGCCCCAGCATTTT CASSPRQGNQPQHF TRBJ1-5 many 14 . TRBV4-2